The 23 T cell receptor beta chains listed next were all sequenced from one sample in a study of blood T cell repertoires in COVID-19. The data were produced by immunoSEQ multiplex PCR, yet TCRdb's version contains in-frame clones alone and is incomplete. This table has under 200,000 clones, approximately 86% appearing once. The sample taken for sequencing was peripheral blood. The receptors stem from a man between 60 and 75 years old with acute or convalescent COVID-19.

The chain recombines TRBV5-5 with TRBJ2-5; 7 nucleotides match TRBD1. The junction had 4 bases not matched to a gene; V was cut back by 4 bases and J by 1 base. From germline, CDR1 is SGHKS and CDR2 YYEKEE (reference sequence). CDR3 length equals 14 residues. The CDR3 protein is CASSMGQPQETQYF. CDR3 nucleotides: TGTGCCAGCAGCATGGGACAGCCCCAAGAGACCCAGTACTTC.

The J gene is TRBJ2-7, the V gene TRBV30, with D tentatively TRBD1 (6 bases). The germline V and J ends were trimmed by 0 bases and 0 bases, with 15 bases remaining between them. From germline, CDR1 is GTSNPN and CDR2 SVGIG (reference sequence). The CDR3 loop spans 16 amino acids. The CDR3 protein is CAWSVLGGDSSYEQYF. The CDR3 DNA is TGTGCCTGGAGTGTCTTAGGGGGAGACAGCTCCTACGAGCAGTACTTC.

This clone was detected only a few times. The V call is TRBV6-5, the J call TRBJ1-3, with a tentative D call TRBD1 (5 bases). The V gene's germline CDR1 is MNHEY and CDR2 SVGAGI. Trimming shortened V by 2 bases and J by 0 bases, and 8 bases separated the two germline ends. The CDR3 is made up of 15 amino acids. The CDR3 sequence: CASSYNRNSGNTIYF. CDR3 sequence (DNA): TGTGCCAGCAGTTACAACAGGAACTCTGGAAACACCATATATTTT.

In its sample, this clone was seen a few times. The genes are TRBV24-1 and TRBJ1-1, with 8 bases aligning to TRBD1. CDR3 length: 15 amino acids. Germline loops: CDR1 KGHDR, CDR2 SFDVKD. Losses at the gene ends were 2 bases for V and 4 bases for J; bases not matched to a gene: 5. The CDR3 spells CATSDSADRATEAFF. As DNA, the CDR3 is TGTGCCACCAGTGATTCCGCGGACAGGGCCACTGAAGCTTTCTTT.

The chain combines TRBV5-4 with TRBJ2-7; TRBD2 matches at 10 bases. CDR3 length: 15 residues. The germline CDR1 and CDR2 sequences are SGHNT and YYREEE (reference sequence). J gave up 3 bases and V 5 bases, and 8 bases lay outside the gene matches. For the CDR3, the DNA is TGTGCCAGCAGGGCCGGGACTAGCGCCCACTACGAGCAGTACTTC. It translates to CASRAGTSAHYEQYF.

The genes are TRBV6-5 and TRBJ1-6, with 7 bases identical to TRBD1. The CDR3 totals 15 residues. From germline, CDR1 is MNHEY and CDR2 SVGAGI. J gave up 8 bases and V 6 bases, and 10 bases lay outside the gene matches. The CDR3 loop reads CASRSGQAFHSPLHF. In DNA form, the CDR3 reads TGTGCCAGCAGGTCCGGACAGGCCTTCCATTCACCCCTCCACTTT.

This sequence joins TRBV15 and TRBJ1-4, with 9 nucleotides matching TRBD1. Per germline, CDR1 LNHNV and CDR2 YYDKDF (reference sequence). The CDR3 is made up of 16 amino acids. V shed 6 bases and J 5 bases; nucleotides not matched to a gene: 10. The CDR3 DNA is TGTGCCACCAGGGGACAGGACAGGGGACCAAATGAAAAACTGTTTTTT. This translates into CATRGQDRGPNEKLFF.

There are a few counts of this clone. The J gene is TRBJ1-1, the V gene TRBV5-4; D is undetermined. Trimming took 4 bases from V and 1 from J, leaving 14 bases between them. Per the germline V gene, CDR1 is SGHNT and CDR2 is YYREEE (reference sequence). This CDR3 has 15 residues. The CDR3 protein is CASSPYRVSNTEAFF. CDR3 DNA sequence: TGTGCCAGCAGCCCCTACCGGGTATCGAACACTGAAGCTTTCTTT.

The chain is built from TRBV28 and TRBJ1-5; 8 bases agree with TRBD1. The germline V gene encodes CDR1 MDHEN and CDR2 SYDVKM. This CDR3 contains 12 residues. J gave up 9 bases and V 7 bases, and 5 bases lay outside the gene matches. The CDR3 region is CASTPGTGPQHF. For the CDR3, the DNA is TGTGCCAGCACCCCCGGGACAGGGCCCCAGCATTTT.

This clone is a singleton in its sample. This sequence joins TRBV28 and TRBJ1-3; 10 bases match TRBD1. Germline V gene sequence: CDR1 MDHEN, CDR2 SYDVKM. Trimming cost V 8 bases and J 0 bases; bases outside gene matches: 10. The CDR3 spans 17 residues. For the CDR3, the DNA is TGTGCCAGCCGGGACAGGGGAGGTTTGGCCTCTGGAAACACCATATATTTT. Its protein is CASRDRGGLASGNTIYF.

The J gene is TRBJ1-2, the V gene TRBV9; D call uncertain. Trimming removed 0 bases at V and 8 bases at J, with 20 bases between. This CDR3 spans 16 amino acids. The germline V gene has CDR1 SGDLS and CDR2 YYNGEE. CDR3 nucleotide sequence: TGTGCCAGCAGCGTAGATGCGGCGATCCTTCTTAAGGGCTACACCTTC. Translation: CASSVDAAILLKGYTF.

The chain combines TRBV2 with TRBJ2-1; TRBD2 aligns across 11 bases. Unmatched junction bases numbered 4, after V lost 5 bases and J lost 4 bases. The CDR3 has 15 amino acids. The germline CDR1 and CDR2 sequences are SNHLY and FYNNEI. This CDR3 is CASSLTSGTYNEQFF. The CDR3 DNA sequence: TGTGCCAGCAGTCTGACTAGCGGGACATACAATGAGCAGTTCTTC.

The chain is built from TRBV2 and TRBJ2-3; 9 bases match TRBD2. The CDR3 totals 16 residues. The V and J ends lost 1 base and 0 bases, in that order; junction bases with no gene match: 2. Germline values: CDR1 SNHLY, CDR2 FYNNEI. The CDR3 reads CASSEGLAESTDTQYF. The CDR3 nucleotides are TGTGCCAGCAGTGAAGGACTAGCGGAGAGCACAGATACGCAGTATTTT.

The V and J genes are TRBV4-1 and TRBJ2-7; D may be TRBD2 (5 bases). CDR3 size: 15 residues. CDR1 is MGHRA, CDR2 YSYEKL, per germline. V dropped 1 base and J dropped 2 bases, with 12 bases sitting between them. In DNA form, the CDR3 reads TGCGCCAGCAGCCAAGGGGAGCTAGGACCCTACGAGCAGTACTTC. Its translation: CASSQGELGPYEQYF.

The chain couples TRBV3-1 (or the pseudogene TRBV3-2) to TRBJ1-1; D is unclear. CDR3 length equals 13 residues. Per germline, CDR1 LGHDT and CDR2 YNNKEL (reference sequence). V was cut by 4 bases and J by 1 base, with 7 bases left in between. The CDR3 region is CASSRHGNTEAFF. In DNA form, the CDR3 reads TGTGCCAGCAGCCGTCACGGGAACACTGAAGCTTTCTTT.

The chain joins TRBV5-1 to TRBJ1-2; D unresolved. Trimming shortened V by 0 bases and J by 5 bases, and 11 bases separated the two germline ends. The CDR3 runs 14 residues. CDR1 and CDR2 from the germline V gene are SGHRS and YFSETQ. The CDR3 bases are TGCGCCAGCAGCTTGGGTCGCGCAACTTATGGCTACACCTTC. Translation gives CASSLGRATYGYTF. Filled out from reference TRBV5-1 and TRBJ1-2, the complete variable domain reads KAGVTQTPRYLIKTRGQQVTLSCSPISGHRSVSWYQQTPGQGLQFLFEYFSETQRNKGNFPGRFSGRQFSNSRSEMNVSTLELGDSALYLCASSLGRATYGYTFGSGTRLTVV.

The V gene is TRBV6-5, the J gene TRBJ1-5; D unclear. Germline lookup yields CDR1 MNHEY and CDR2 SVGAGI. This CDR3 region has 14 residues. The V gene lost 6 bases and the J gene lost 4 bases, with 13 bases spanning the gap. CDR3 in amino acids: CASRVNSRNQPQHF. The CDR3 DNA sequence: TGTGCCAGCAGGGTAAACAGTCGGAATCAGCCCCAGCATTTT.

The chain employs TRBV5-4 and TRBJ2-1; 7 positions agree with TRBD2. V trimming: 3 bases; J trimming: 6 bases; junction bases outside the gene matches: 9. The germline CDR1 and CDR2 sequences are SGHNT and YYREEE (reference sequence). The CDR3 covers 15 residues. CDR3 loop: CASSSSSGKTNEQFF. CDR3 nucleotides: TGTGCCAGCAGCTCCTCTAGCGGTAAGACCAATGAGCAGTTCTTC.

This clone was detected only once. The chain combines TRBV5-1 with TRBJ1-5; perhaps TRBD1 as D (5 bases). CDR1 is SGHRS and CDR2 is YFSETQ in the germline V gene. The CDR3 sequence is 15 residues long. Trimming cost V 2 bases and J 11 bases, with 20 bases left between them. CDR3 nucleotides: TGCGCCAGCAGCTTTAGGCCTGGGCCCAGGGTGGCCCAGCATTTT. Protein sequence: CASSFRPGPRVAQHF.

The rearrangement uses TRBV5-1 and TRBJ2-1, with 9 bases fitting TRBD2. The J segment lost 8 bases and the V segment lost 0 bases, leaving 6 bases of the junction unmatched. The CDR3 loop spans 15 amino acids. Per the germline V gene, CDR1 is SGHRS and CDR2 is YFSETQ. The CDR3 DNA reads TGCGCCAGCAGCTTGGTGGCTAGCGGGAAGGATGAGCAGTTCTTC. It is translated as CASSLVASGKDEQFF.

The chain combines TRBV5-1 with TRBJ2-7; 8 nucleotides agree with TRBD1. Trimming at V came to 2 bases and at J to 2 bases, leaving 6 bases not matched to a gene. The germline V gene encodes CDR1 SGHRS and CDR2 YFSETQ. This CDR3 is built from 15 residues. Here the CDR3 reads CASSLTGGWTYEQYF. The CDR3 DNA sequence: TGCGCCAGCAGCTTAACAGGGGGATGGACCTACGAGCAGTACTTC.

The V call is TRBV19, the J call TRBJ1-1; perhaps TRBD1 as D (5 bases). Germline assignment: CDR1 LNHDA and CDR2 SQIVND (reference sequence). The length of the CDR3 is 12 residues. With 8 bases removed from V and 3 bases from J, the gap between germline ends came to 10 bases. CDR3 residues: CASGEGDTEAFF. CDR3 DNA: TGTGCCAGTGGGGAAGGGGACACTGAAGCTTTCTTT.

The chain links TRBV7-5 to TRBJ2-5; the D call in the table, TRBD2, was not verified against the DNA. TRBV7-5 has pseudogene status. The length of the CDR3 is 18 residues. CDR3 in amino acids: CARSFVRTTPRDQETQYF. CDR3 nucleotides: TGTGCCAGAAGCTTCGTTCGGACAACCCCGCGGGATCAAGAGACCCAGTACTTC.